What follows are 32 T cell receptor beta chains derived from one specimen sequenced in a study of OX40 agonist ivuxolimab in advanced cancers. Libraries were prepared by immunoSEQ multiplex PCR; TCRdb keeps only in-frame clonotypes and omits some of them. Of under 15,000 clones listed, roughly 82% were seen once; the top ten hold under 45%. The specimen was CD4+ or CD8+ T cells sorted from blood, collected in a trial of the OX40 agonist ivuxolimab. These receptors were taken from an adult with an advanced solid tumor such as melanoma, head and neck, liver or kidney cancer.

The chain combines TRBV28 with TRBJ1-1; D is uncertain. The germline CDR1 and CDR2 sequences are MDHEN and SYDVKM. The CDR3 is made up of 15 amino acids. Trimming left V 2 bases short and J 0 bases short, with 10 bases between. CDR3 amino acids: CASSLETILNTEAFF. The CDR3, as DNA: TGTGCCAGCAGTTTAGAAACCATACTGAACACTGAAGCTTTCTTT. Supplemented by reference TRBV28 and TRBJ1-1, the full variable domain reads DVKVTQSSRYLVKRTGEKVFLECVQDMDHENMFWYRQDPGLGLRLIYFSYDVKMKEKGDIPEGYSVSREKKERFSLILESASTNQTSMYLCASSLETILNTEAFFGQGTRLTVV.

The chain couples TRBV4-3 to TRBJ2-2; D not resolved. The germline V and J ends were trimmed by 1 base and 0 bases, with 9 bases remaining between them. The CDR3 has 16 amino acids. The germline V gene encodes CDR1 LGHNA and CDR2 YSLEER. The CDR3 reads CASSQGTAANTGELFF. CDR3 DNA sequence: TGCGCCAGCAGCCAAGGGACGGCCGCGAACACCGGGGAGCTGTTTTTT.

The chain links TRBV30 to TRBJ1-1; a possible D gene is TRBD1 (5 bases). CDR3 length equals 11 residues. Trimming stripped 4 bases from V and 6 bases from J, with 9 bases between. CDR1 is GTSNPN, CDR2 SVGIG, per germline (reference sequence). The CDR3 region is CAWTLGAEAFF. The CDR3 nucleotides are TGTGCCTGGACCCTAGGGGCTGAAGCTTTCTTT. Complete variable domain (other parts from reference TRBV30 and TRBJ1-1): SQTIHQWPATLVQPVGSPLSLECTVEGTSNPNLYWYRQAAGRGLQLLFYSVGIGQISSEVPQNLSASRPQDRQFILSSKKLLLSDSGFYLCAWTLGAEAFFGQGTRLTVV.

The gene calls are TRBV10-1 and TRBJ2-3, with TRBD1 matching over 7 bases. Germline V CDR1 and CDR2: WNHNN, SYGVQD (reference sequence). V shed 3 bases and J 2 bases; nucleotides not matched to a gene: 5. The CDR3 consists of 15 residues. CDR3 region: CASSDTGEDTDTQYF. The CDR3 nucleotides are TGCGCCAGCAGTGACACAGGGGAAGACACAGATACGCAGTATTTT.

This sequence joins TRBV5-1 and TRBJ2-5, with 8 bases that match TRBD2. J gave up 4 bases and V 5 bases, and 10 bases lay outside the gene matches. The CDR3 sequence is 15 residues long. Germline CDR1 is SGHRS and CDR2 is YFSETQ. The CDR3 nucleotides are TGCGCCAGCAGTCTGGGACTAGGTGCGGGAGAGACCCAGTACTTC. Residues: CASSLGLGAGETQYF.

The rearrangement joins TRBV7-9 to TRBJ2-3; maybe TRBD2 (6 bases). Germline V gives CDR1 SEHNR, CDR2 FQNEAQ (reference sequence). Between the trimmed V and J ends, which lost 2 bases and 1 base, there was a span of 19 bases. This CDR3 has 18 amino acids. CDR3 sequence reads: CASSLISGTGDGTDTQYF. CDR3 coding DNA: TGTGCCAGCAGCTTAATATCCGGGACTGGGGATGGCACAGATACGCAGTATTTT.

This chain joins TRBV19 and TRBJ2-1; D remains unclear. The germline CDR1 and CDR2 sequences are LNHDA and SQIVND (reference sequence). Trimming cost V 5 bases and J 0 bases, with 5 bases left between them. The CDR3 runs to 13 residues. CDR3 loop: CASSFSSYNEQFF. For the CDR3, the DNA is TGTGCCAGTAGTTTTTCCTCCTACAATGAGCAGTTCTTC.

J is TRBJ1-5 and V is TRBV15; 9 bases map to TRBD1. The germline V gene encodes CDR1 LNHNV and CDR2 YYDKDF (reference sequence). Trimming took 1 base from V and 2 from J; bases not matched to a gene: 12. The CDR3 covers 19 residues. This CDR3 reads CATSRGGTGTQVGNQPQHF. The CDR3 nucleotides read TGTGCCACCAGCAGAGGGGGGACAGGGACGCAGGTAGGCAATCAGCCCCAGCATTTT. Full variable domain (rest looked up from reference TRBV15 and TRBJ1-5): DAMVIQNPRYQVTQFGKPVTLSCSQTLNHNVMYWYQQKSSQAPKLLFHYYDKDFNNEADTPDNFQSRRPNTSFCFLDIRSPGLGDTAMYLCATSRGGTGTQVGNQPQHFGDGTRLSIL.

The gene calls are TRBV27 and TRBJ2-1; D could derive from TRBD1 or TRBD2 (6 bases each). CDR3 size: 16 residues. CDR1 is MNHEY and CDR2 is SMNVEV in the germline V gene (reference sequence). V was clipped by 6 bases and J by 7 bases, with 22 bases between them. CDR3 bases: TGTGCCAGCAGCTCTTTAGTGGGGGGCCTTGGGAATGAGCAGTTCTTC. Its translation: CASSSLVGGLGNEQFF.

This clone came up a few times. The rearrangement uses TRBV11-1 and TRBJ2-7; D remains unclear. Germline V gives CDR1 SGHAT, CDR2 FQDESV (reference sequence). Trimming removed 4 bases from V and 2 bases from J, with 15 bases in between. There are 15 residues in the CDR3. CDR3 in amino acids: CASSSTLNGAYEQYF. CDR3 bases: TGTGCCAGCAGCTCAACGCTAAATGGGGCCTACGAGCAGTACTTC.

This sequence joins TRBV11-3 and TRBJ2-7; D remains ambiguous. This CDR3 has 12 residues. Germline V CDR1 and CDR2: SGHNT, YENEEA. The ends were cut back, 5 bases at V and 2 bases at J, with 7 bases in the middle. DNA of the CDR3: TGTGCCAGCAGCATCTCCGCCTACGAGCAGTACTTC. Translation: CASSISAYEQYF.

This clone was detected only once. This chain uses TRBV18 with TRBJ1-1; perhaps TRBD1 as D (6 bases). The germline CDR1 and CDR2 sequences are KGHSH and LQKENI. Trimming took off 6 bases at V and 7 bases at J, with 15 bases between the two ends. The CDR3 runs 13 residues. The CDR3 DNA sequence: TGTGCCAGCTCTGATCGTGGGGGGCTTGAAGCTTTCTTT. This codes for CASSDRGGLEAFF.

The chain recombines TRBV28 with TRBJ2-5, with TRBD2 identical over 8 bases. J gave up 0 bases and V 5 bases, and 8 bases lay outside the gene matches. CDR1 is MDHEN and CDR2 is SYDVKM in the germline V gene. The CDR3 has 16 amino acids. CDR3 amino acids: CASSRGGEEYQETQYF. For the CDR3, the DNA is TGTGCCAGCAGTCGGGGGGGGGAAGAGTACCAAGAGACCCAGTACTTC.

The genes are TRBV28 and TRBJ2-7; possibly TRBD2 for D (5 bases). Germline values: CDR1 MDHEN, CDR2 SYDVKM. There are 18 residues in the CDR3. V lost 7 bases and J lost 0, with 25 bases in between. The CDR3 spells CASNKRLPEIASSYEQYF. In DNA, the CDR3 is TGTGCCAGCAACAAAAGGTTACCTGAGATAGCGAGCTCCTACGAGCAGTACTTC.

The rearrangement uses TRBV2 and TRBJ1-2; D possibly corresponds to TRBD1 (6 bases). The V gene's germline CDR1 is SNHLY and CDR2 FYNNEI. The CDR3 runs 13 residues. Trimming removed 7 bases from V and 0 bases from J, with 9 bases in between. CDR3 coding DNA: TGTGCCAGCACCCGGACAGCTAACTATGGCTACACCTTC. Protein product: CASTRTANYGYTF.

This sequence joins TRBV4-1 and TRBJ2-7; TRBD1 matches 9 bases. Germline V lookup: CDR1 MGHRA, CDR2 YSYEKL. Trimming removed 0 bases from V and 4 bases from J; junction bases left unmatched: 10. The CDR3 has 17 amino acids. CDR3 in DNA: TGCGCCAGCAGCCAAGATTTTGGACAGGGGATAGCGTACGAGCAGTACTTC. Translation: CASSQDFGQGIAYEQYF.

The chain carries TRBV7-6 and TRBJ1-2; D is uncertain. The CDR3 extends over 15 amino acids. The V end lost 1 base, the J end lost 2 bases, and 11 bases lay between the germline ends. Germline-derived CDR1 and CDR2 are SGHVS and FNYEAQ. CDR3 DNA sequence: TGTGCCAGCAGCTTAGGACCCGTGGAGAACTATGGCTACACCTTC. Protein: CASSLGPVENYGYTF.

V is TRBV4-1 and J is TRBJ1-1; TRBD1 matches 10 bases. V was pared by 7 bases and J by 5 bases, with 7 bases of the junction left unmatched. From germline, CDR1 is MGHRA and CDR2 YSYEKL. The CDR3 sequence is 14 residues long. The CDR3 is CASTLGTGVTEAFF. In DNA, the CDR3 is TGCGCCAGCACCCTCGGGACAGGGGTTACTGAAGCTTTCTTT.

This clone has just a few counts. The chain carries TRBV19 and TRBJ2-1; D remains ambiguous. V lost 5 bases and J 6 bases, leaving 14 bases between the germline ends. Germline V gene data show CDR1 as LNHDA and CDR2 as SQIVND (reference sequence). This CDR3 is 14 amino acids long. The CDR3 is CASSPTTASNEQFF. In nucleotides, the CDR3 is TGTGCCAGTAGTCCCACGACTGCCTCCAATGAGCAGTTCTTC.

This clone was picked up one time. V is TRBV6-1 and J is TRBJ2-1; no reliable D call. The CDR3 is made up of 13 amino acids. The V end was cut by 0 bases, the J end by 5 bases, with 5 bases between. Germline loops: CDR1 MNHNS, CDR2 SASEGT. The CDR3 protein is CASSEAGNNEQFF. The CDR3 DNA reads TGTGCCAGCAGTGAAGCGGGGAACAATGAGCAGTTCTTC.

The chain couples TRBV5-1 to TRBJ1-1; no firm D call. V was pared by 2 bases and J by 1 base, with 9 bases between. Germline V gene data show CDR1 as SGHRS and CDR2 as YFSETQ. This CDR3 is 14 amino acids long. In DNA form, the CDR3 reads TGCGCCAGCAGCTTCAGTGGAGGGAACACTGAAGCTTTCTTT. This gives the protein CASSFSGGNTEAFF.

V and J are TRBV7-9 and TRBJ2-7; D is perhaps TRBD1 (6 bases). Germline CDR1 and CDR2: SEHNR and FQNEAQ (reference sequence). The CDR3 loop spans 14 amino acids. The germline V and J ends were trimmed by 5 bases and 5 bases, with 16 bases remaining between them. The chain's CDR3 is CASSPVTGVDEQYF. The CDR3 DNA is TGTGCCAGCAGCCCGGTGACAGGCGTCGACGAGCAGTACTTC.

The chain joins TRBV19 to TRBJ1-2, with 8 bases aligning to TRBD1. The CDR3 sequence is 14 residues long. The germline gives CDR1 LNHDA, CDR2 SQIVND (reference sequence). V gave up 7 bases and J gave up 3 bases; unmatched junction bases: 7. This CDR3 reads CASTLGQVHYGYTF. CDR3 in DNA: TGTGCCAGTACCTTGGGACAGGTTCACTATGGCTACACCTTC.

This clone has a single count. CDR3: CAWSSWNNEQFF. In DNA, the CDR3 is TGTGCCTGGTCAAGCTGGAACAATGAGCAGTTCTTC. The chain joins TRBV30 to TRBJ2-1; D unresolved. The CDR3 is 12 residues long. Trimming pared 5 bases from V and 5 bases from J, leaving 10 bases between. CDR1 is GTSNPN, CDR2 SVGIG, per germline (reference sequence).

The chain combines TRBV29-1 with TRBJ1-1, with D unresolved. V was pared by 4 bases and J by 6 bases, with 18 bases between. The CDR3 is 14 residues long. CDR1 is SQVTM, CDR2 ANQGSEA, per germline. The DNA of the CDR3 is TGCAGCGTTGTCGGTTGGGAAGGCGGTCCTGAAGCTTTCTTT. Translated: CSVVGWEGGPEAFF.

The J gene is TRBJ2-1, the V gene TRBV19; 7 positions match TRBD2. With V trimmed by 3 bases and J by 7 bases, 9 bases remained unmatched. Germline V CDR1 and CDR2: LNHDA, SQIVND (reference sequence). The CDR3 runs to 15 residues. This chain's CDR3 is CASSISWEGWNEQFF. DNA of the CDR3: TGTGCCAGTAGTATTTCGTGGGAGGGTTGGAATGAGCAGTTCTTC.

The J gene is TRBJ2-5, the V gene TRBV15; D uncertain. V lost 5 bases and J 2 bases, leaving 12 bases between the germline ends. CDR1 LNHNV and CDR2 YYDKDF come from the germline V gene (reference sequence). This CDR3 contains 14 residues. The CDR3 nucleotides read TGTGCCACCAGCCTTAGCAGGCTGCAAGAGACCCAGTACTTC. This codes for CATSLSRLQETQYF.

The chain is built from TRBV19 and TRBJ2-7; 7 nucleotides align to TRBD2. V trimming: 6 bases; J trimming: 2 bases; junction bases outside the gene matches: 7. The CDR3 length is 14 residues. Germline assignment: CDR1 LNHDA and CDR2 SQIVND (reference sequence). CDR3: CASRTSAGAYEQYF. Written as DNA, the CDR3 is TGTGCCAGTAGAACTAGCGCTGGGGCCTACGAGCAGTACTTC.

V usage is TRBV4-2 and J usage is TRBJ2-6; no clear D gene. This CDR3 has 18 amino acids. CDR1 and CDR2 from the germline V gene are LGHNA and YNFKEQ. The V end was cut by 5 bases, the J end by 5 bases, with 22 bases between. This CDR3 is CASSEPFRLQSRANVLTF. As DNA, the CDR3 is TGTGCCAGCAGCGAACCATTCAGGTTACAAAGTCGGGCCAACGTCCTGACTTTC.

For this clone: The junction and the germline gene differ at one end; a read error may be behind it. The rearrangement uses TRBV6-1 and TRBJ1-2, with a tentative D call TRBD1 (6 bases). The CDR3 has 15 amino acids. The germline V gene encodes CDR1 MNHNS and CDR2 SASEGT. CDR3 sequence: CASSEGGQFYYGHTF. CDR3 sequence (DNA): TGTGCCAGCAGTGAAGGGGGACAATTCTATTATGGCCACACCTTC.

V and J are TRBV13 and TRBJ2-7; 10 bases match TRBD2. The V and J ends lost 2 bases and 2 bases, in that order; junction bases with no gene match: 6. The CDR3 covers 16 residues. In germline, CDR1 is PRHDT, CDR2 FYEKMQ (reference sequence). The CDR3 is CASSLHPLAGPYEQYF. The CDR3 DNA reads as TGTGCCAGCAGCTTACACCCACTAGCGGGGCCCTACGAGCAGTACTTC. Filled out from reference TRBV13 and TRBJ2-7, the complete variable domain reads AAGVIQSPRHLIKEKRETATLKCYPIPRHDTVYWYQQGPGQDPQFLISFYEKMQSDKGSIPDRFSAQQFSDYHSELNMSSLELGDSALYFCASSLHPLAGPYEQYFGPGTRLTVT.

The chain joins TRBV28 to TRBJ2-1; D remains unclear. Per the germline V gene, CDR1 is MDHEN and CDR2 is SYDVKM. The CDR3 has 15 amino acids. Trimming stripped 7 bases from V and 8 bases from J, with 21 bases between. The CDR3 region has the DNA TGTGCCAGCATAGGATCTAAAAACTACTTCGATGAGCAGTTCTTC. The encoded protein is CASIGSKNYFDEQFF.